This T cell receptor (beta chain) was sequenced for a study of cytotoxic CD8 clonotypes in ibrutinib-treated CLL. Study background: Productive templates per sample averaged 255,043; productive rearrangements, 80,000 to 95,000. Findings of the study overall: Circulating CD8+ T-cell counts were tracked by baseline clonality, which exceeded that of age-matched healthy donors.

This clone was recorded a few times. What it binds is unknown. The table came from immunoSEQ multiplex PCR; TCRdb's copy has only in-frame clones and leaves some out. Altogether about 130,000 clones are present, 79% being singletons, with the ten largest covering roughly 13%. The germline V gene encodes CDR1 ENHRY and CDR2 SYGVKD. This CDR3 is 14 amino acids long. Trimming cost V 2 bases and J 7 bases, with 11 bases left between them. The source was PBMCs, collected after 12 months of ibrutinib treatment. This sequence joins TRBV10-3 and TRBJ2-2; TRBD1 might be the D (5 bases). The sequence came from a human donor with chronic lymphocytic leukemia. The CDR3 coding sequence is TGTGCCATCAGTGAGGCCAGGGTGGGCGGGGAGCTGTTTTTT. It is translated as CAISEARVGGELFF.